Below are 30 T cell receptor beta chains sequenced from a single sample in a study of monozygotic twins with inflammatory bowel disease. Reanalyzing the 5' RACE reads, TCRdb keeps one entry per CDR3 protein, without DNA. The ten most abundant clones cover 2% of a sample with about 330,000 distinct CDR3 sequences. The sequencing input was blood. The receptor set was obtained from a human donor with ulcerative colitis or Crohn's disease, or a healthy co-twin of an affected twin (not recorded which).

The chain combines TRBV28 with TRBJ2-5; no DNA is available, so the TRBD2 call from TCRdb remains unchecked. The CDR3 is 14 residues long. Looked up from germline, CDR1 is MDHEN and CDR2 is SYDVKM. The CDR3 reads CASSLVLAQETQYF.

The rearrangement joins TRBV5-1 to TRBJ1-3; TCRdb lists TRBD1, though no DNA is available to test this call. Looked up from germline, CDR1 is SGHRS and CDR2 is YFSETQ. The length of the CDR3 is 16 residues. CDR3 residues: CASSLQGIHPGNTIYF.

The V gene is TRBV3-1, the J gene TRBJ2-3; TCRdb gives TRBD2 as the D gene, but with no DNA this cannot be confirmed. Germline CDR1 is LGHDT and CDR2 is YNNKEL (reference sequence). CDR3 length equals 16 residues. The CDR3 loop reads CASSLTTSGYTDTQYF.

The CDR3 here is CASSIQPGQSYEQYF. The chain carries TRBV11-2 and TRBJ2-7; TCRdb's D call, TRBD1, is unchecked because there is no DNA. The CDR3 extends over 15 amino acids. Germline loops: CDR1 SGHAT, CDR2 FQNNGV.

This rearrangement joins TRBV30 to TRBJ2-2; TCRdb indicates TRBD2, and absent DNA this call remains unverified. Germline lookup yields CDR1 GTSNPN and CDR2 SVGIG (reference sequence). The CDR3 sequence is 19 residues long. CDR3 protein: CAWSVRTSGRRGNTGELFF.

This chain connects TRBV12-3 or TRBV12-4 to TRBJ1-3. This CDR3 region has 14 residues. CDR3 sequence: CASSYRSSGNTIYF.

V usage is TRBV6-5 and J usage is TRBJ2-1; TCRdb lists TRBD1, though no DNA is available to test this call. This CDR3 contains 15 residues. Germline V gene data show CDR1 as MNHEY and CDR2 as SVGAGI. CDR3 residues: CASSFFPHSENEQFF.

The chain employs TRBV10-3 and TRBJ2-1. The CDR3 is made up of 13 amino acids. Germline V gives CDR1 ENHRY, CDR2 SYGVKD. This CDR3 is CAISQVSYNEQFF.

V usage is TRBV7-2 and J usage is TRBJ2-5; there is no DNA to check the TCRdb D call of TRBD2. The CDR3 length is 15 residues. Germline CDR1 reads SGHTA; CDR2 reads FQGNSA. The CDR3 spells CASSFPLGAIGTQYF.

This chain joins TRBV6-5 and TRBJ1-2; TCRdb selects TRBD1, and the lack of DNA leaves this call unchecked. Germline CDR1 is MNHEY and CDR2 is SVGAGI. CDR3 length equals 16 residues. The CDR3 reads CASSYGGQGPTYGYTF.

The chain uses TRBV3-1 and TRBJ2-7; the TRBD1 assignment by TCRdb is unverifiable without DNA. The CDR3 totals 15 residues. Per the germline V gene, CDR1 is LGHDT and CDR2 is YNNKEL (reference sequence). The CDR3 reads CASSQDYRITYEQYF.

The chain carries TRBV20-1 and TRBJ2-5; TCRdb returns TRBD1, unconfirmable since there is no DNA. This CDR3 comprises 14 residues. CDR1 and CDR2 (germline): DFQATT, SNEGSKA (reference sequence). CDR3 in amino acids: CSAPLGVSQETQYF.

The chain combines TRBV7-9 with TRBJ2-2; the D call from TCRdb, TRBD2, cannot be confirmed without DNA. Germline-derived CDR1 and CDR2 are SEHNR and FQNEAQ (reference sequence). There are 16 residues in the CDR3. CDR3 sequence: CASSHPSGVNTGELFF.

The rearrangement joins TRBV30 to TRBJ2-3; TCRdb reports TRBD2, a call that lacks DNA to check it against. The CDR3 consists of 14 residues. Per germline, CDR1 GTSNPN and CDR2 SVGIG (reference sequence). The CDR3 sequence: CAWTSVLFTDTQYF.

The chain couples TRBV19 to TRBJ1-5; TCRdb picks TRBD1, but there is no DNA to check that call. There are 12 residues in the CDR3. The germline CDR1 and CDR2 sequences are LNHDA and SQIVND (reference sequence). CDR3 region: CASSGAIQPQHF.

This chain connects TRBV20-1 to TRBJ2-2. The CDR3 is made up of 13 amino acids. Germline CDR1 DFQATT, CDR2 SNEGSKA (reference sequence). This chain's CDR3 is CSAPMAGPGELFF.

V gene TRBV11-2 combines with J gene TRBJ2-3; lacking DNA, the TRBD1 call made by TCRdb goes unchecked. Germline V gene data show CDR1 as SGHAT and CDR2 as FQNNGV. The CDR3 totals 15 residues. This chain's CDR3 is CASSTRGAVTDTQYF. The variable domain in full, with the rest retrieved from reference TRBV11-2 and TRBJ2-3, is EAGVAQSPRYKIIEKRQSVAFWCNPISGHATLYWYQQILGQGPKLLIQFQNNGVVDDSQLPKDRFSAERLKGVDSTLKIQPAKLEDSAVYLCASSTRGAVTDTQYFGPGTRLTVL.

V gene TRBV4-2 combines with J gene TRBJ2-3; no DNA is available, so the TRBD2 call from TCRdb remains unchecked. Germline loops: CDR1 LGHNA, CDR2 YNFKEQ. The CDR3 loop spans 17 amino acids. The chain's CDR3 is CASSPPLAGGPLDTQYF.

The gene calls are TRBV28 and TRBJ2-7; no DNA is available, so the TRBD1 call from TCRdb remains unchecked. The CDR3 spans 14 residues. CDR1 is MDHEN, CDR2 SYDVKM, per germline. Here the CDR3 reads CASSLGQPLVEQYF.

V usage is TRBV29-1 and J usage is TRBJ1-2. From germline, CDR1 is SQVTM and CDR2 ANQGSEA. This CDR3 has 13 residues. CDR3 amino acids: CSVEYSVNYGYTF.

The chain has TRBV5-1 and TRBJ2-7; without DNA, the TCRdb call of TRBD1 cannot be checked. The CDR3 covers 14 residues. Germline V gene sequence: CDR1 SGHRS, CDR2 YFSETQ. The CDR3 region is CASSLDPSGGEKYF.

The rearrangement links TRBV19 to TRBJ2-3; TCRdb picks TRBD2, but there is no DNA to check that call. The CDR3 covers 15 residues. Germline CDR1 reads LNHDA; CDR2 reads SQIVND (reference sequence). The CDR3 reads CASSIDSATEGTQYF.

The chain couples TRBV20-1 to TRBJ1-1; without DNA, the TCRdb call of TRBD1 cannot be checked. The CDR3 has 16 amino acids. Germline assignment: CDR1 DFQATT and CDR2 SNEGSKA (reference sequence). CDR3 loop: CSAPGQGARPYTEAFF.

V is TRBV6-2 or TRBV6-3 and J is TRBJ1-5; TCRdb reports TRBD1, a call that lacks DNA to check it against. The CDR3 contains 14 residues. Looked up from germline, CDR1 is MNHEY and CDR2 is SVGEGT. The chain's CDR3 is CASSHGGGDQPQHF.

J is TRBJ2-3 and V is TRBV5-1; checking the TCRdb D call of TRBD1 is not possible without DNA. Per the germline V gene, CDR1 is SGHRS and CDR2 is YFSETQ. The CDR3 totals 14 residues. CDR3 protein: CANSLENPGDTQYF. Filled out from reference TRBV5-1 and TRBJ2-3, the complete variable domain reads KAGVTQTPRYLIKTRGQQVTLSCSPISGHRSVSWYQQTPGQGLQFLFEYFSETQRNKGNFPGRFSGRQFSNSRSEMNVSTLELGDSALYLCANSLENPGDTQYFGPGTRLTVL.

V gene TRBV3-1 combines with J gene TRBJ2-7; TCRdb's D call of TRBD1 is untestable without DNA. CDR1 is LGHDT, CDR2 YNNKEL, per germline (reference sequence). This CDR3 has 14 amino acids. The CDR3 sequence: CASSHSQGANEQYF.

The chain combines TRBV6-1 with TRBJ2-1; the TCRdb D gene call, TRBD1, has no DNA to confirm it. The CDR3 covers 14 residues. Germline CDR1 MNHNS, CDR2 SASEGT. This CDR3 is CASRTGGPTHKQFF.

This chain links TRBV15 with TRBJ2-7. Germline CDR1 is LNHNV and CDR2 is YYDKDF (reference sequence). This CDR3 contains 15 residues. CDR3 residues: CATSRVDLSSYEQYF.

The CDR3 is CATGGREGSTDTQYF. V is TRBV11-2 and J is TRBJ2-3; without DNA, the TCRdb call of TRBD2 cannot be checked. The CDR3 loop spans 15 amino acids. CDR1 is SGHAT and CDR2 is FQNNGV in the germline V gene.

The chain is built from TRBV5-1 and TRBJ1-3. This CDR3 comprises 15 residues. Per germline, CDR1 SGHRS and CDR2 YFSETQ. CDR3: CASSGDGSSVDTIYF.